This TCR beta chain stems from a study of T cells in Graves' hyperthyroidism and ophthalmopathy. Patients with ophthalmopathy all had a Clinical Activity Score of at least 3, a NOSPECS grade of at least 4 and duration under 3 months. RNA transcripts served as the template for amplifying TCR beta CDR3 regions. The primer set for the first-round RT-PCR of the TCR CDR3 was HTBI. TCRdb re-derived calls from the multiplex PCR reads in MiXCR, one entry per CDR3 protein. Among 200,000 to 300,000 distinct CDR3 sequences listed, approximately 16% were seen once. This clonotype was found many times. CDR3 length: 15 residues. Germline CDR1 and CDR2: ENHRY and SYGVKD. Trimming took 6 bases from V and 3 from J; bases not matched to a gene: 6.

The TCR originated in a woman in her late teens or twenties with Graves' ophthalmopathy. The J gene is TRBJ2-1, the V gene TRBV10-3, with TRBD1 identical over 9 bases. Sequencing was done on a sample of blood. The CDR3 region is CAIRGDRANYNEQFF. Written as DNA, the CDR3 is TGTGCCATCAGGGGGGACAGGGCCAACTACAATGAGCAGTTCTTC.